This entry lists 8 T cell receptor beta chains sequenced from one sample in a study of identical twins. TCRdb redid the calling of the 5' RACE reads with MiXCR, one entry per CDR3 protein. The sample gives hundreds of thousands of distinct CDR3 sequences, around 24% of which show up once; 2.9% is in the top ten. The same sample was also studied in work on T cells expressing NK-cell markers.

Input material: CD4+ T cells sorted from blood. All receptors derive from a woman younger than 35 in good health.

This clonotype was counted once. This rearrangement joins TRBV3-1 to TRBJ2-1, with a tentative D call TRBD2 (6 bases). The CDR3 totals 14 residues. V lost 4 bases and J lost 4, with 11 bases in between. Per the germline V gene, CDR1 is LGHDT and CDR2 is YNNKEL (reference sequence). This chain's CDR3 is CASSPWDSYNEQFF. The CDR3 nucleotides read TGTGCCAGCAGCCCCTGGGACTCTTACAATGAGCAGTTCTTC.

J is TRBJ2-1 and V is TRBV24-1, with D perhaps TRBD1 (6 bases). This CDR3 has 15 amino acids. The V and J ends lost 3 bases and 6 bases respectively, with 14 bases between them. Germline V lookup: CDR1 KGHDR, CDR2 SFDVKD. CDR3 protein: CATSDPRVGGNEQFF. DNA of the CDR3: TGTGCCACCAGTGATCCACGGGTAGGGGGCAATGAGCAGTTCTTC.

V gene TRBV10-3 combines with J gene TRBJ2-7; 10 bases align to TRBD1. Germline V gives CDR1 ENHRY, CDR2 SYGVKD. V shed 3 bases and J 6 bases; nucleotides not matched to a gene: 8. CDR3 length equals 15 residues. The CDR3 is CAISETGTGVVEQYF. CDR3 coding DNA: TGTGCCATCAGTGAAACCGGGACAGGGGTCGTCGAGCAGTACTTC.

This clonotype has at least ten counts. The rearrangement joins TRBV12-3 or TRBV12-4 to TRBJ2-1; a weak D match, TRBD1 (6 bases). CDR3 size: 15 residues. V was pared by 7 bases and J by 3 bases, with 16 bases between. The CDR3 coding sequence is TGTGCCAGCACCCCTAGACAGGCTCTCTACAATGAGCAGTTCTTC. It codes for CASTPRQALYNEQFF.

Only a few counts were recorded for this clonotype. This chain links TRBV12-3 or TRBV12-4 with TRBJ1-2; TRBD1 is a possible D gene (6 bases). The CDR3 extends over 15 amino acids. Trimming removed 3 bases from V and 3 bases from J, with 14 bases in between. The CDR3 loop reads CASSFRTASYYGYTF. The CDR3 region has the DNA TGTGCCAGCAGTTTCCGGACAGCAAGTTACTATGGCTACACCTTC.

This clonotype appeared a few times. The chain uses TRBV7-8 and TRBJ2-1, with 9 bases that match TRBD2. This CDR3 is 17 amino acids long. Trimming removed 3 bases from V and 8 bases from J; junction bases left unmatched: 14. The germline CDR1 and CDR2 sequences are SGHVS and FQNEAQ. The CDR3 spells CASSFPRFKAGGHEQFF. The CDR3 DNA reads TGTGCCAGCAGCTTCCCCCGATTTAAGGCGGGGGGGCATGAGCAGTTCTTC.

The V gene is TRBV20-1, the J gene TRBJ1-2; TRBD1 aligns across 8 bases. This CDR3 has 12 amino acids. The germline V gene encodes CDR1 DFQATT and CDR2 SNEGSKA (reference sequence). V dropped 4 bases and J dropped 8; count of bases not matched to a gene: 6. In DNA, the CDR3 is TGCAGTGCTATCCAGGGGGCGGTGGGCTACACCTTC. It is translated as CSAIQGAVGYTF.

This clonotype was picked up many times. The rearrangement uses TRBV10-3 and TRBJ2-5; 8 nucleotides line up with TRBD2. The V segment lost 10 bases and the J segment 4 bases; nucleotides outside the gene matches: 11. Per germline, CDR1 ENHRY and CDR2 SYGVKD. The CDR3 extends over 14 amino acids. CDR3 region: CATKAGDGGETQYF. CDR3 coding DNA: TGTGCCACCAAAGCGGGGGACGGCGGAGAGACCCAGTACTTC.